What follows are 32 T cell receptor beta chains derived from one specimen sequenced in a study of vaccination effects on CD4 cells after COVID-19. Antigen-specific CD4+ T cell clonotypes were called by their expansion after viral peptide-pool culture in ViraFEST. Following 10 days of culture, CD4+ T cells were isolated. Everyone in the study got two shots of either the BNT162b2 or mRNA-1273 vaccine. These receptors have no known antigen. The data were produced by immunoSEQ multiplex PCR, yet TCRdb's version contains in-frame clones alone and is incomplete. Among more than 20,000 clones listed, around 70% were seen once. The sample in question was CD4+ T cells from PBMCs cultured with HCoV-NL63 spike peptides, obtained after COVID-19 vaccination. The receptors were gathered from a human donor who received a COVID-19 vaccine.

The genes are TRBV28 and TRBJ1-2; D ambiguous. Germline V gives CDR1 MDHEN, CDR2 SYDVKM. This CDR3 comprises 13 residues. Trimming left V 3 bases short and J 2 bases short, with 7 bases between. CDR3 sequence (DNA): TGTGCCAGCAGTTTGGACGGGAACTATGGCTACACCTTC. Its protein product is CASSLDGNYGYTF.

The chain recombines TRBV7-8 with TRBJ2-5; 10 bases fit TRBD1. The V gene's germline CDR1 is SGHVS and CDR2 FQNEAQ. V lost 3 bases and J lost 5; bases outside the gene matches: 6. This CDR3 has 15 amino acids. The CDR3 region is CASSFRQGAGETQYF. The CDR3 nucleotides are TGTGCCAGCAGCTTTAGACAGGGGGCAGGGGAGACCCAGTACTTC.

The rearrangement uses TRBV9 and TRBJ2-5, with 8 bases matching TRBD2. The V gene's germline CDR1 is SGDLS and CDR2 YYNGEE. The CDR3 is 15 residues long. V lost 2 bases to trimming and J lost 2 bases; unmatched junction nucleotides: 5. This chain's CDR3 is CASSVASGSQETQYF. In DNA form, the CDR3 reads TGTGCCAGCAGCGTGGCTAGCGGGTCTCAAGAGACCCAGTACTTC.

This clone showed up just a few times. In nucleotides, the CDR3 is TGTGCCAGCAGTGCTCAGGGGGCCGACACTGAAGCTTTCTTT. Amino acids: CASSAQGADTEAFF. This rearrangement joins TRBV27 to TRBJ1-1; 8 bases map to TRBD1. V lost 5 bases to trimming and J lost 3 bases; unmatched junction nucleotides: 5. Germline loops: CDR1 MNHEY, CDR2 SMNVEV (reference sequence). This CDR3 spans 14 amino acids.

This clone occurred a few times. This chain uses TRBV5-1 with TRBJ2-2; no clear D gene. Germline V CDR1 and CDR2: SGHRS, YFSETQ. There are 13 residues in the CDR3. The germline V and J ends were trimmed by 0 bases and 8 bases, with 8 bases remaining between them. This chain's CDR3 is CASSLGIRGELFF. CDR3 nucleotide sequence: TGCGCCAGCAGCTTGGGTATTCGAGGGGAGCTGTTTTTT.

This clone was seen a handful of times. This chain connects TRBV28 to TRBJ1-2; D call uncertain. Trimming shortened V by 3 bases and J by 8 bases, and 13 bases separated the two germline ends. This CDR3 has 13 amino acids. The germline gives CDR1 MDHEN, CDR2 SYDVKM. The CDR3 loop is CASSFPVGGGYTF. DNA of the CDR3: TGTGCCAGCAGTTTCCCCGTAGGTGGCGGCTACACCTTC.

The V and J genes are TRBV30 and TRBJ1-5; 7 bases agree with TRBD1. CDR1 is GTSNPN, CDR2 SVGIG, per germline (reference sequence). The CDR3 has 15 residues. After removal of 3 bases from V and 0 bases from J, the junction contained 5 bases not matched to a gene. DNA of the CDR3: TGTGCCTGGAGCCAGGGACAGTATAGCAATCAGCCCCAGCATTTT. Amino acids: CAWSQGQYSNQPQHF.

The chain carries TRBV12-3 or TRBV12-4 and TRBJ1-5; D gene uncertain. V gave up 5 bases and J gave up 5 bases, with 10 bases separating them. The CDR3 runs 13 residues. Written as DNA, the CDR3 is TGTGCCAGCAGTGCCTTTTTGGATCAGCCCCAGCATTTT. It specifies CASSAFLDQPQHF.

In DNA form, the CDR3 reads TGCGCCAGCAGCGAGTCTTCAACTAATGAAAAACTGTTTTTT. Translating it yields CASSESSTNEKLFF. This chain joins TRBV5-1 and TRBJ1-4; D uncertain. The V gene's germline CDR1 is SGHRS and CDR2 YFSETQ. This CDR3 contains 14 residues. The V end lost 4 bases, the J end lost 0 bases, and 7 bases lay between the germline ends.

The chain links TRBV5-1 to TRBJ2-5; D is possibly TRBD1 or TRBD2 (6 bases each). The V end was cut by 0 bases, the J end by 5 bases, with 20 bases between. CDR3 length: 17 amino acids. The germline V gene encodes CDR1 SGHRS and CDR2 YFSETQ. CDR3 coding DNA: TGCGCCAGCAGCTTGGTGGGGCAACAGGGAGGACAGGAGACCCAGTACTTC. Its protein product is CASSLVGQQGGQETQYF.

This chain joins TRBV5-1 and TRBJ1-4, with TRBD1 matching over 8 bases. V lost 0 bases to trimming and J lost 0 bases; unmatched junction nucleotides: 7. The CDR3 totals 18 residues. Germline CDR1 and CDR2: SGHRS and YFSETQ. The CDR3 coding sequence is TGCGCCAGCAGCTTGGGGACAGGGTTACGAGCAACTAATGAAAAACTGTTTTTT. It encodes CASSLGTGLRATNEKLFF.

The CDR3 sequence is CASSVDGARTDGYTF. The CDR3, as DNA: TGTGCCAGCAGCGTAGATGGGGCGAGGACTGATGGCTACACCTTC. This chain joins TRBV9 and TRBJ1-2; D is possibly TRBD1 (5 bases). V was shortened by 0 bases and J by 6 bases, with 15 bases between the two germline ends. Germline-derived CDR1 and CDR2 are SGDLS and YYNGEE. The CDR3 has 15 amino acids. The whole variable domain, filled in from reference TRBV9 and TRBJ1-2, reads DSGVTQTPKHLITATGQRVTLRCSPRSGDLSVYWYQQSLDQGLQFLIQYYNGEERAKGNILERFSAQQFPDLHSELNLSSLELGDSALYFCASSVDGARTDGYTFGSGTRLTVV.

CDR3 nucleotides: TGTGCCAGCAGCTTACCAGGGCGGGGGGACACAGATACGCAGTATTTT. It encodes CASSLPGRGDTDTQYF. This sequence joins TRBV21-1 and TRBJ2-3; the listed D gene, TRBD2, was not tested against the DNA. TRBV21-1 represents a pseudogene. The CDR3 runs to 16 residues.

The genes are TRBV9 and TRBJ2-1, with D perhaps matching TRBD1 (6 bases). Germline V gene sequence: CDR1 SGDLS, CDR2 YYNGEE. Trimming took 1 base from V and 0 from J, leaving 8 bases between them. The CDR3 runs 15 residues. For the CDR3, the DNA is TGTGCCAGCAGCGTAACAGGGAGCTCCTACAATGAGCAGTTCTTC. Its protein is CASSVTGSSYNEQFF.

The chain recombines TRBV12-5 with TRBJ2-1; 7 bases are shared with TRBD2. The CDR3 sequence is 14 residues long. CDR1 is LGHNT and CDR2 is FRNRAP in the germline V gene. J lost 8 bases, V lost 0 bases, and 4 bases had no gene match. The CDR3 sequence is CASGLVITSDEQFF. CDR3 nucleotide sequence: TGTGCTAGTGGTTTGGTCATAACTAGCGATGAGCAGTTCTTC. Looking up the rest from reference TRBV12-5 and TRBJ2-1 gives the full variable domain: DARVTQTPRHKVTEMGQEVTMRCQPILGHNTVFWYRQTMMQGLELLAYFRNRAPLDDSGMPKDRFSAEMPDATLATLKIQPSEPRDSAVYFCASGLVITSDEQFFGPGTRLTVL.

The V and J genes are TRBV4-1 and TRBJ2-2; perhaps TRBD1 as D (5 bases). From germline, CDR1 is MGHRA and CDR2 YSYEKL. The CDR3 consists of 15 residues. V was pared by 1 base and J by 4 bases, with 10 bases between. The CDR3 nucleotides are TGCGCCAGCAGCCAAGGTGACAGTTTCACCGGGGAGCTGTTTTTT. Amino acid sequence: CASSQGDSFTGELFF.

This clone was detected a few times. The chain employs TRBV7-2 and TRBJ2-3; D gene uncertain. The V end was cut by 8 bases, the J end by 5 bases, with 11 bases between. CDR1 SGHTA and CDR2 FQGNSA come from the germline V gene. The CDR3 runs 12 residues. The CDR3 DNA sequence: TGTGCCAGCGGCCTCTTGAGAGATACGCAGTATTTT. It is translated as CASGLLRDTQYF.

V and J are TRBV5-4 and TRBJ1-1; D is possibly TRBD1 (5 bases). CDR3 size: 16 residues. V lost 1 base to trimming and J lost 0 bases, with 13 bases between them. Germline V gene sequence: CDR1 SGHNT, CDR2 YYREEE (reference sequence). As DNA, the CDR3 is TGTGCCAGCAGCTTGAGGGGTAGGGCCATGAACACTGAAGCTTTCTTT. This codes for CASSLRGRAMNTEAFF.

This clone was observed a few times. The chain employs TRBV15 and TRBJ2-2, with 9 bases that match TRBD2. Germline values: CDR1 LNHNV, CDR2 YYDKDF (reference sequence). Trimming cost V 1 base and J 6 bases; bases outside gene matches: 12. The CDR3 sequence is 18 residues long. As DNA, the CDR3 is TGTGCCACCAGCAGAGGGAAGCGGGGGGCCGTCCCCGCCGGGGAGCTGTTTTTT. This translates into CATSRGKRGAVPAGELFF.

The V call is TRBV18, the J call TRBJ2-7, with D hard to call. The germline V gene encodes CDR1 KGHSH and CDR2 LQKENI. This CDR3 is 14 amino acids long. Trimming left V 2 bases short and J 6 bases short, with 14 bases between. The CDR3 sequence: CASSPTLGLGEQYF. The CDR3 nucleotides are TGTGCCAGCTCACCAACTCTAGGGTTGGGCGAGCAGTACTTC.

This sequence joins TRBV27 and TRBJ1-2; D gene unclear. The germline CDR1 and CDR2 sequences are MNHEY and SMNVEV (reference sequence). V lost 3 bases and J 8 bases, leaving 13 bases between the germline ends. CDR3 size: 13 residues. This CDR3 is CASSLKLGAGYTF. The CDR3 nucleotides are TGTGCCAGCAGTTTGAAGTTGGGCGCCGGCTACACCTTC.

The chain joins TRBV7-7 to TRBJ2-1; 10 bases match TRBD2. The ends lost 5 bases at V and 8 bases at J; junction bases unmatched: 12. The germline V gene has CDR1 SSHAT and CDR2 FNYEAQ (reference sequence). The CDR3 contains 16 residues. In DNA form, the CDR3 reads TGTGCCAGCAGCCCCCGGACTAGCGGTCCTGGGGATGAGCAGTTCTTC. This encodes CASSPRTSGPGDEQFF.

V is TRBV5-6 and J is TRBJ2-7; 13 nucleotides align to TRBD2. The CDR3 has 17 residues. V shed 4 bases, J shed 4 bases, and the junction held 11 bases outside the gene matches. Germline loops: CDR1 SGHDT, CDR2 YYEEEE. The CDR3 DNA is TGTGCCAGCAGCGGAACTAGCGGGAGGGCCTTTAGGTACGAGCAGTACTTC. Residues: CASSGTSGRAFRYEQYF.

A few counts support this clone. The chain carries TRBV7-9 and TRBJ1-3, with 8 bases identical to TRBD1. Germline V gene lookup returns CDR1 SEHNR and CDR2 FQNEAQ (reference sequence). The CDR3 covers 15 residues. Trimming removed 6 bases from V and 0 bases from J; junction bases left unmatched: 4. The CDR3 is CASSRTGTSGNTIYF. The DNA for the CDR3 is TGTGCCAGCAGTAGGACAGGGACCTCTGGAAACACCATATATTTT.

This chain joins TRBV5-6 and TRBJ1-2; D uncertain. V was shortened by 5 bases and J by 3 bases, with 14 bases between the two germline ends. Germline-derived CDR1 and CDR2 are SGHDT and YYEEEE. This CDR3 is 14 amino acids long. Here the CDR3 DNA reads TGTGCCAGCAGATCTTGGGGAAAACACTATGGCTACACCTTC. Translating gives CASRSWGKHYGYTF.

Here the CDR3 reads CASSLGGQGRIEQFF. The CDR3 DNA reads TGCGCCAGCAGCTTGGGAGGACAGGGACGGATTGAGCAGTTCTTC. The chain recombines TRBV5-1 with TRBJ2-1; 8 nucleotides line up with TRBD1. The length of the CDR3 is 15 residues. CDR1 SGHRS and CDR2 YFSETQ come from the germline V gene. Losses at the gene ends were 0 bases for V and 9 bases for J; bases not matched to a gene: 8.

V usage is TRBV6-1 and J usage is TRBJ1-2; D gene unclear. The germline V and J ends were trimmed by 1 base and 8 bases, with 5 bases remaining between them. CDR1 and CDR2 (germline): MNHNS, SASEGT. The CDR3 sequence is 11 residues long. For the CDR3, the DNA is TGTGCCAGCAGTGAAGTCGAAGGCTACACCTTC. Encoded protein: CASSEVEGYTF.

This chain uses TRBV3-1 (or the pseudogene TRBV3-2) with TRBJ1-6; 10 bases align to TRBD1. The J segment lost 18 bases and the V segment lost 4 bases, leaving 9 bases of the junction unmatched. CDR1 and CDR2 (germline): LGHDT, YNNKEL (reference sequence). The CDR3 sequence is 13 residues long. The CDR3 spells CASSRGTGALRHF. The CDR3 DNA sequence: TGTGCCAGCAGCCGAGGGACAGGGGCCCTCCGCCACTTT.

The CDR3 sequence is CASSLEGNTGELFF. For the CDR3, the DNA is TGTGCCAGCAGCTTAGAAGGGAACACCGGGGAGCTGTTTTTT. The chain combines TRBV7-2 with TRBJ2-2; no firm D call. Germline-derived CDR1 and CDR2 are SGHTA and FQGNSA. The CDR3 consists of 14 residues. Between the trimmed V and J ends, which lost 1 base and 1 base, there was a span of 4 bases.

This chain links TRBV3-1 (or the pseudogene TRBV3-2) with TRBJ2-5; 8 positions match TRBD2. This CDR3 has 15 residues. V dropped 1 base and J dropped 4; count of bases not matched to a gene: 5. The germline V gene encodes CDR1 LGHDT and CDR2 YNNKEL (reference sequence). The CDR3 nucleotides read TGTGCCAGCAGCCAAGGGACTAGCTGGGGAGAGACCCAGTACTTC. The encoded protein is CASSQGTSWGETQYF.

The CDR3 reads CATLAGALANTGELFF. In DNA, the CDR3 is TGTGCCACACTAGCGGGAGCGCTCGCGAACACCGGGGAGCTGTTTTTT. The chain recombines TRBV19 with TRBJ2-2; 11 positions agree with TRBD2. The CDR3 is 16 residues long. Germline trimming cut 10 bases from V and 0 bases from J; bases unmatched to any gene: 7. Looked up from germline, CDR1 is LNHDA and CDR2 is SQIVND (reference sequence).

The chain is built from TRBV7-9 and TRBJ2-7; D may be TRBD1 or TRBD2 (6 bases each). V dropped 2 bases and J dropped 5 bases, with 13 bases sitting between them. The CDR3 extends over 14 amino acids. Germline lookup yields CDR1 SEHNR and CDR2 FQNEAQ (reference sequence). The DNA for the CDR3 is TGTGCCAGCAGCTTAACCGGGGGCGAGGACGAGCAGTACTTC. It translates to CASSLTGGEDEQYF.